This TCR beta chain was observed in a study of shared clonotypes between healthy human individuals. The study's findings and limits: Generally, naive subsets came out with larger estimated richness than memory subsets.

In the case of this clone: Its target is unknown.

Profiled with immunoSEQ multiplex PCR; TCRdb holds only in-frame clones, not every one. The table has roughly 530,000 clones, approximately 95% seen once. None of the donors, who were healthy HIV-negative adults, had recently had acute infections or vaccinations. This sequence originates from a woman in her thirties in good health. The sequencing input was naive CD4+ T cells sorted from blood. This sample's subset: CD45RA+ positively selected.

The CDR3 loop is CAWASPRGAYGYTF. Here the CDR3 DNA reads TGTGCCTGGGCATCCCCCCGGGGGGCTTATGGCTACACCTTC. The gene calls are TRBV30 and TRBJ1-2; D might be TRBD1 (6 bases). Germline lookup yields CDR1 GTSNPN and CDR2 SVGIG (reference sequence). The CDR3 spans 14 residues. Trimming stripped 5 bases from V and 5 bases from J, with 18 bases between.